This is a list of T cell receptor beta chains from one sample in a study of cytomegalovirus exposure and HLA in healthy donors. The protocol was immunoSEQ multiplex PCR, while the TCRdb copy is restricted to in-frame clones and leaves out a portion. The sample lists roughly 150,000 clones, about 90% seen once, with about a tenth in the top ten. Sample: PBMCs. The receptors were sampled from a woman aged 18 to 35 in good health and CMV-seropositive. Both conserved end residues are part of each CDR3. The D gene is left open where the match is weak. Not all rows give a size; the values are once, few, many and, for expanded clones, a class.

NA	TRBV19	TRBJ2-1	NA	14	CASSISVYYNEQFF	TGTGCCAGTAGTATCTCAGTTTACTACAATGAGCAGTTCTTC
TRBD1	TRBV7-8	TRBJ1-2	NA	14	CASSPGQGGYGYTF	TGTGCCAGCAGCCCAGGACAGGGAGGATATGGCTACACCTTC
TRBD2	TRBV27	TRBJ2-3	NA	20	CASSLSPQGLAGGGTDTQYF	TGTGCCAGCAGTTTATCACCGCAGGGACTAGCGGGAGGCGGCACAGATACGCAGTATTTT
NA	TRBV6-1	TRBJ1-1	NA	12	CASSGLRTEAFF	TGTGCCAGCAGCGGGTTGCGCACTGAAGCTTTCTTT
TRBD1	TRBV4-3	TRBJ2-2	NA	17	CASSQDRQGWGTGELFF	TGCGCCAGCAGCCAAGACCGACAGGGTTGGGGCACCGGGGAGCTGTTTTTT
TRBD1	TRBV5-1	TRBJ1-5	NA	15	CASREGAGSNQPQHF	TGCGCCAGCAGGGAGGGGGCAGGAAGCAATCAGCCCCAGCATTTT
NA	TRBV28	TRBJ1-1	NA	14	CASRTDTYQGEAFF	TGTGCCAGCCGGACAGATACGTACCAAGGAGAAGCTTTCTTT
NA	TRBV25-1	TRBJ1-2	NA	11	CASSDGYGYTF	TGTGCCAGCAGTGACGGCTATGGCTACACCTTC
TRBD2	TRBV27	TRBJ2-7	NA	13	CASSFSGSSEQYF	TGTGCCAGTTCATTTAGCGGGAGTAGCGAGCAGTACTTC
TRBD2	TRBV28	TRBJ2-3	NA	18	CASSSYGLAGGKTDTQYF	TGTGCCAGCAGTTCCTACGGACTAGCGGGAGGTAAAACAGATACGCAGTATTTT
TRBD1	TRBV2	TRBJ1-1	NA	13	CASSLTGGTEAFF	TGTGCCAGCAGTCTGACAGGGGGAACTGAAGCTTTCTTT
NA	TRBV28	TRBJ2-1	NA	13	CASGGGSYNEQFF	TGTGCCAGCGGCGGAGGATCCTACAATGAGCAGTTCTTC
TRBD1	TRBV4-1	TRBJ2-7	NA	14	CASAPTGRGYEQYF	TGCGCCAGCGCCCCGACAGGGAGAGGTTACGAGCAGTACTTC
TRBD1	TRBV27	TRBJ2-7	NA	13	CASSNHRGYEQYF	TGTGCCAGCAGTAACCACAGGGGATACGAGCAGTACTTC
TRBD2	TRBV9	TRBJ2-2	once	15	CASSGGRAGTGELFF	TGTGCCAGCAGTGGCGGGAGGGCCGGCACCGGGGAGCTGTTTTTT
TRBD1	TRBV29-1	TRBJ1-4	once	13	CSVVTGANEKLFF	TGCAGCGTTGTTACAGGGGCGAATGAAAAACTGTTTTTT
TRBD2	TRBV2	TRBJ2-7	NA	15	CASSETSGGAYEQYF	TGTGCCAGCAGTGAGACTAGCGGGGGGGCCTACGAGCAGTACTTC